This TCR beta chain was identified in a study of blood T cell repertoires in COVID-19. Study-level background: The origin of the acute and convalescent COVID-19 samples was the United States, Italy and Spain. From T cells, B-cell-depleted T cells, or PBMCs came the material, which was cDNA or gDNA.

Trimming took 4 bases from V and 2 from J; bases not matched to a gene: 11. CDR1 SGHTA and CDR2 FQGNSA come from the germline V gene. The CDR3 totals 16 residues. Original processing notes: Estimates of nucleated cell counts were drawn from the amplification of reference gene primers. Some clones are missing from TCRdb's copy, which holds only in-frame ones; the method was immunoSEQ multiplex PCR. The D gene and trimming were derived from the DNA, and the V and J assignments and clone size from that table. The table records 250,000 to 300,000 clones, about nine tenths of them present only once. Sequenced sample: peripheral blood. The V gene is TRBV7-2, the J gene TRBJ2-7, with 7 nucleotides matching TRBD1. The receptor was derived from a woman between 40 and 50 years old who had recovered from COVID-19. The chain's CDR3 is CASSSPAQGVPYEQYF. In DNA, the CDR3 is TGTGCCAGCAGCTCTCCCGCGCAGGGGGTCCCCTACGAGCAGTACTTC.